The rows below give T cell receptor beta chains drawn from one sample of a study of T cells after posttransplantation cyclophosphamide. Generated by immunoSEQ multiplex PCR, the TCRdb table keeps only in-frame clones and is missing some. This repertoire lists over 30,000 clones without singletons; roughly 4.3% sits in the top ten. Sequenced: PBMCs. The receptors come from a woman between 50 and 59 years old in good health and a related stem cell transplant donor. CDR3s include the opening cysteine and the closing phenylalanine or tryptophan. Size is stated as once, few, many, or a class for an expanded clone.

TRBV6-5	many	TRBJ2-5	CASSRTGGQETQYF
TRBV28	many	TRBJ1-2	CASSDKYYGYTF
TRBV19	many	TRBJ1-1	CASSNGQGGWNTEAFF
TRBV11-2	many	TRBJ1-4	CASSPSLPGQGLSEKLFF
TRBV7-2	many	TRBJ2-5	CASSSKTSFQETQYF
TRBV6-5	many	TRBJ2-7	CASSPLGSSYEQYF
TRBV6-5	many	TRBJ1-2	CASSYGAGDGYTF
TRBV7-2	many	TRBJ2-7	CASSPEGTGGGEQYF
TRBV5-1	many	TRBJ1-1	CASSGQGGNTEAFF
TRBV15	many	TRBJ2-5	CAASGGHETQYF